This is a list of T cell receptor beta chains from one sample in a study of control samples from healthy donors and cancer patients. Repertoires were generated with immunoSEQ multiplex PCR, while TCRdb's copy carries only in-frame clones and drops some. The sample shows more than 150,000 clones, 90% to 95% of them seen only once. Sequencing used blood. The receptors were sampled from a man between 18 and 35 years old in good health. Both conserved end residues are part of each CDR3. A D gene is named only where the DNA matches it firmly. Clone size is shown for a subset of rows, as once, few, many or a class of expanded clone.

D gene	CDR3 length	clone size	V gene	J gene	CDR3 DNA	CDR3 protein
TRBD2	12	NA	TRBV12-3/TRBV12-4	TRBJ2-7	TGTGCCAGCAGCCCGGGACTACATAAGCAGTACTTC	CASSPGLHKQYF
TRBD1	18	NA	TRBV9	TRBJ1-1	TGTGCCAGCAGCGTATCCGGGACAGGGGGGCCTATGAACACTGAAGCTTTCTTT	CASSVSGTGGPMNTEAFF
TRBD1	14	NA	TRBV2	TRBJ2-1	TGTGCCAGCAGCGACAGGGGGCCTTACAATGAGCAGTTCTTC	CASSDRGPYNEQFF
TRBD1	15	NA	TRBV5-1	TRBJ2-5	TGCGCCAGCAGCTCTTACAGGGGAGTTGGAGAGACCCAGTACTTC	CASSSYRGVGETQYF
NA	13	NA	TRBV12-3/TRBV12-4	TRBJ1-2	TGTGCCAGCAGTCTAAGAGGCGAGTACGGCTACACCTTC	CASSLRGEYGYTF
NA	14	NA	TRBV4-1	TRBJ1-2	TGCGCCAGCAGCCAAGTGGGGGTAGGCTATGGCTACACCTTC	CASSQVGVGYGYTF
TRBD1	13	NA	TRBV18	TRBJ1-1	TGTGCCAGCACAGGACAGGGGAACACTGAAGCTTTCTTT	CASTGQGNTEAFF
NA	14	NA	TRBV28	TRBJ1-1	TGTGCCATCCACCCCGTAGGGATAAGCACTGAAGCTTTCTTT	CAIHPVGISTEAFF
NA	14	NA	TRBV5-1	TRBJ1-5	TGCGCCAGCAGCTTGGACGGACACAATCAGCCCCAGCATTTT	CASSLDGHNQPQHF
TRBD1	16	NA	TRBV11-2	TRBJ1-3	TGTGCCAGCAGCTTACCCGGACAGGGATCAGGAAACACCATATATTTT	CASSLPGQGSGNTIYF
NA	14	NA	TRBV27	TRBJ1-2	TGTGCCAGCACGCCACAGGGATGGGGGGGTGGCTACACCTTC	CASTPQGWGGGYTF
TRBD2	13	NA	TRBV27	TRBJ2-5	TGTGCCAGCAGCTTACTAGCGGGGGAGACCCAGTACTTC	CASSLLAGETQYF
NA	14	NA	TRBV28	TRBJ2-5	TGTGCCAGCAGTAAACAGGTTTTGGAAGAGACCCAGTACTTC	CASSKQVLEETQYF
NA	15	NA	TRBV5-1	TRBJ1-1	TGCGCCAGCAGCCTAAGCGGAGTGAAGAACACTGAAGCTTTCTTT	CASSLSGVKNTEAFF
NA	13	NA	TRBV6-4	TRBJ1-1	TGTGCCAGCAGCCTCCAGAGGAACACTGAAGCTTTCTTT	CASSLQRNTEAFF
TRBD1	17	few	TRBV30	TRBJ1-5	TGTGCCTACACCCGGGGACAGGGGGCGTATAGCAATCAGCCCCAGCATTTT	CAYTRGQGAYSNQPQHF
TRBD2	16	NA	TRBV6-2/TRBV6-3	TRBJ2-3	TGTGCCAGCAGTTACGAGCGGGGCGGGGGTACAGATACGCAGTATTTT	CASSYERGGGTDTQYF
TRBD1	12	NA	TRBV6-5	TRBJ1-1	TGTGCCAGCTCCAGGGGGTACACTGAAGCTTTCTTT	CASSRGYTEAFF
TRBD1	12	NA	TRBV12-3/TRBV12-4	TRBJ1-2	TGTGCCAGCAGCGGACAGGCTGGTGGCTACACCTTC	CASSGQAGGYTF
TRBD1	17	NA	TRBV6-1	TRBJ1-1	TGTGCCAGCAGTGACCTACCGGGACAGGGATCAGGCACTGAAGCTTTCTTT	CASSDLPGQGSGTEAFF
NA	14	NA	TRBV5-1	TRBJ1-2	TGCGCCAGCAGCTTGGATGACGGCCTCTATGGCTACACCTTC	CASSLDDGLYGYTF
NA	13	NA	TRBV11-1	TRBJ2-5	TGTGCCAGTCGGACACCCGACCGGGAGACCCAGTACTTC	CASRTPDRETQYF
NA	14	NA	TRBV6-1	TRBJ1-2	TGTGCCAGCAGTGAATTTTGGGACAACGGCGGCTACACCTTC	CASSEFWDNGGYTF
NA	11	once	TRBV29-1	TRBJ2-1	TGCAGCGTCCTCAGGGGCCATGAGCAGTTCTTC	CSVLRGHEQFF
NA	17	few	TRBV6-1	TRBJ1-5	TGTGCCAGCAGTGAAGTCACAGCCAACTTGATTAATCAGCCCCAGCATTTT	CASSEVTANLINQPQHF
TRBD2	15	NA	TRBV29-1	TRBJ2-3	TGCAGCGTTGAAGGCGGTAGCGGGGTCACAGATACGCAGTATTTT	CSVEGGSGVTDTQYF
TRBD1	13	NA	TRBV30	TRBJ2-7	TGTGCCTGGAGTGCCCGGGACAGTCACGAGCAGTACTTC	CAWSARDSHEQYF
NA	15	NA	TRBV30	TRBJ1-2	TGTGCCTGGACCGACCGGGGATGGGGGGCGCTTGGCTACACCTTC	CAWTDRGWGALGYTF
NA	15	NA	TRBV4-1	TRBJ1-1	TGCGCCAGCAGCCAAGATTGGTGGGACCCGGGCGAGGCTTTCTTT	CASSQDWWDPGEAFF
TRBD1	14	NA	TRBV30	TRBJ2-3	TGTGCCTGGAGACCAGAATACACAGGGACAGCGCAGTATTTT	CAWRPEYTGTAQYF
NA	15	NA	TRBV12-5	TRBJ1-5	TGTGCTAGTGGTTTGGTAGCGGAAGAGAATCAGCCCCAGCATTTT	CASGLVAEENQPQHF
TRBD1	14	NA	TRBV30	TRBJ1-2	TGTGCCTGGACGAGACAGGGGGCTGGGTATGGCTACACCTTC	CAWTRQGAGYGYTF
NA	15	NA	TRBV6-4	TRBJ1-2	TGTGCCAGCAGGGAGTCGGCCTTTGAGAGCTATGGCTACACCTTC	CASRESAFESYGYTF